This T cell receptor (beta chain) was observed in a study of post-analysis software for immune sequencing data. In the study overall: The study covered relapsing-remitting, secondary progressive and progressive-relapsing courses of multiple sclerosis. General study findings and limits: Diversity measured as normalized Chao1 was significantly lower in multiple sclerosis patients than in controls. Elevated frequency relative to controls characterized several TRBV segments in patients, TRBV5-6, TRBV5-1 and TRBV20-1 among them.

Every TCR beta cDNA library bore unique molecular identifiers. Out of roughly 1 to 10 million T cells, a few hundred thousand cDNA molecules were generated. TCRdb analysed the PCR reads with MiXCR anew, one entry per CDR3 protein. The sample has hundreds of thousands of distinct CDR3 sequences; 25% to 30% are singletons. As concerns this clonotype: Its cognate antigen is unknown.

The CDR3 is made up of 11 amino acids. The sample taken for sequencing was blood. The genes are TRBV21-1 and TRBJ2-4; TRBD1, as called in the table, went unchecked against the DNA. TRBV21-1 is marked as a pseudogene. The TCR was taken from a girl aged 10-17 years with multiple sclerosis. CDR3 nucleotides: TGTGCCAGCACCCGGGGTTGGGAGCAGTACTTC. As protein: CASTRGWEQYF.